This T cell receptor beta chain was sequenced during a study of cytomegalovirus exposure and HLA in healthy donors. Study background: An analysis done earlier identified 95 million to 140 million unique TCR beta sequences from around 180 million T cells.

The primer mix had 60 Vbeta and 13 Jbeta primers. Repertoires were generated with immunoSEQ multiplex PCR, while TCRdb's copy carries only in-frame clones and drops some. There are about 100,000 clones in the sample; around 72% occur only once, and 14% lies in the top ten. Trimming at V came to 4 bases and at J to 4 bases, leaving 3 bases not matched to a gene. The CDR3 runs to 16 residues. The V gene's germline CDR1 is SGHRS and CDR2 YFSETQ. V and J are TRBV5-1 and TRBJ2-3, with 16 bases identical to TRBD2. The TCR was taken from a woman aged 40 to 49 in good health and CMV-seropositive. Source material: PBMCs. CDR3 sequence reads: CASSEGLAGGSDTQYF. The CDR3 coding sequence is TGCGCCAGCAGCGAGGGACTAGCGGGGGGGTCAGATACGCAGTATTTT.